This is a list of T cell receptor beta chains from one sample in a study of long-term antiretroviral therapy in people with HIV. The repertoire was sequenced with immunoSEQ multiplex PCR; TCRdb's copy has only in-frame clones and lacks some. Among 20,000 to 30,000 clones listed, about 83% were seen once. The sample consisted of unsorted PBMCs, taken 3 years after starting antiretroviral therapy. These receptor sequences come from a young man with HIV. CDR3s include the opening cysteine and the closing phenylalanine or tryptophan. Each record gives: D gene, clone size, V gene, J gene, CDR3 DNA, CDR3 protein. A D gene is named only where the DNA matches it firmly. Not all rows give a size; the values are once, few, many and, for expanded clones, a class.

D: -; size: -; V: TRBV7-8; J: TRBJ1-4; DNA: TGTGCCAGCAGTTCACCGACTAGAGAAAAACTGTTTTTT; CDR3: CASSSPTREKLFF
D: -; size: -; V: TRBV30; J: TRBJ1-5; DNA: TGTGCCTGGAGTGTACCGGACATCTGGATGATAGGCAATCAGCCCCAGCATTTT; CDR3: CAWSVPDIWMIGNQPQHF
D: -; size: -; V: TRBV27; J: TRBJ2-1; DNA: TGTGCCAGCAGTTCACAGGGCTGGGATGAGCAGTTCTTC; CDR3: CASSSQGWDEQFF
D: TRBD1; size: -; V: TRBV14; J: TRBJ2-4; DNA: TGTGCCAGCAGCCATGGGACAGGGGGATTAGCCAAAAACATTCAGTACTTC; CDR3: CASSHGTGGLAKNIQYF
D: TRBD2; size: -; V: TRBV28; J: TRBJ2-3; DNA: TGTGCCAGCAGTTTTGGTAGCGGGGTATCAGGCACAGATACGCAGTATTTT; CDR3: CASSFGSGVSGTDTQYF
D: -; size: -; V: TRBV7-9; J: TRBJ1-4; DNA: TGTGCCAGCAGCTTAGAACCGAATGAAAAACTGTTTTTT; CDR3: CASSLEPNEKLFF
D: -; size: -; V: TRBV7-9; J: TRBJ1-4; DNA: TGTGCCAGCAGCCAGACGGCCCTTCTCCTGGAGGAAAAACTGTTTTTT; CDR3: CASSQTALLLEEKLFF
D: -; size: -; V: TRBV30; J: TRBJ1-3; DNA: TGTGCCTGGGGACAGAGCTCCAACACCATATATTTT; CDR3: CAWGQSSNTIYF
D: TRBD1; size: -; V: TRBV11-2; J: TRBJ1-1; DNA: TGTGCCAGCAGCTTCCTTCAGGGGGGCACTGAAGCTTTCTTT; CDR3: CASSFLQGGTEAFF
D: -; size: -; V: TRBV21-1; J: TRBJ2-5; DNA: TGTGCCAGCAGCAAGCCCGGGACAGGGGAAGAGACCCAGTACTTC; CDR3: CASSKPGTGEETQYF
D: -; size: -; V: TRBV5-1; J: TRBJ2-6; DNA: TGCGCCAGCGGATCTACCTCTGGGGCCAACGTCCTGACTTTC; CDR3: CASGSTSGANVLTF
D: -; size: -; V: TRBV27; J: TRBJ2-2; DNA: TGTGCCAGCAGTTTGGCCTTCACCGGGGAGCTGTTTTTT; CDR3: CASSLAFTGELFF
D: -; size: -; V: TRBV6-1; J: TRBJ1-6; DNA: TGTGCCAGCACGGGACCCCGAGGTAATTCACCCCTCCACTTT; CDR3: CASTGPRGNSPLHF
D: TRBD2; size: -; V: TRBV7-9; J: TRBJ2-1; DNA: TGTGCCAGCAGCTCGAGCGGGGGGTTCTCGGATGAGCAGTTCTTC; CDR3: CASSSSGGFSDEQFF
D: TRBD1; size: few; V: TRBV7-9; J: TRBJ1-5; DNA: TGTGCCAGCAGCTTAGGGTCCTCTTCGGGACAGGAGTATCAGCCCCAGCATTTT; CDR3: CASSLGSSSGQEYQPQHF
D: -; size: -; V: TRBV5-1; J: TRBJ1-1; DNA: TGCGCCAGCAGCTTGTTAGGAGGAGAGGCGGCTGAAGCTTTCTTT; CDR3: CASSLLGGEAAEAFF
D: TRBD1; size: -; V: TRBV28; J: TRBJ2-7; DNA: TGTGCCAGCAGCCCCACTCGGGACAGCACCTCCTACGAGCAGTACTTC; CDR3: CASSPTRDSTSYEQYF
D: -; size: -; V: TRBV7-2; J: TRBJ1-3; DNA: TGTGCCAGCAGCCCTAGCGGAAACACCATATATTTT; CDR3: CASSPSGNTIYF
D: -; size: -; V: TRBV19; J: TRBJ1-5; DNA: TGTGCCAGTAGAAATTATCCCCTTTCCAATCAGCCCCAGCATTTT; CDR3: CASRNYPLSNQPQHF
D: -; size: few; V: TRBV6-5; J: TRBJ1-2; DNA: TGTGCCAGCAGTTATTCGGGGCGGAACTATGGCTACACCTTC; CDR3: CASSYSGRNYGYTF
D: -; size: few; V: TRBV10-3; J: TRBJ1-1; DNA: TGTGCCATCAGTGGAACCACAGCGAACACTGAAGCTTTCTTT; CDR3: CAISGTTANTEAFF
D: -; size: -; V: TRBV15; J: TRBJ2-5; DNA: TGTGCCACCAGCCTAGGAGATCAACAGGAAGAGACCCAGTACTTC; CDR3: CATSLGDQQEETQYF
D: -; size: -; V: TRBV19; J: TRBJ1-2; DNA: TGTGCCAGTAGGGACGGCTATGGCTACACCTTC; CDR3: CASRDGYGYTF
D: -; size: -; V: TRBV7-3; J: TRBJ1-1; DNA: TGTGCCAGCAGCTTAACGATGGGGACGTCAGAAGCTTTCTTT; CDR3: CASSLTMGTSEAFF
D: -; size: -; V: TRBV18; J: TRBJ2-6; DNA: TGTGCCAGCTCAGTCGGGACCAACGTCCTGACTTTC; CDR3: CASSVGTNVLTF
D: -; size: -; V: TRBV4-1; J: TRBJ1-6; DNA: TGCGCCAGCAGCCCGACAGACGAAGGCTCCTATAATTCACCCCTCCACTTT; CDR3: CASSPTDEGSYNSPLHF
D: -; size: once; V: TRBV11-2; J: TRBJ2-1; DNA: TGTGCCAGCAGCTTAGCTAGCGGACAGGGATACAATGAGCAGTTCTTC; CDR3: CASSLASGQGYNEQFF
D: -; size: -; V: TRBV7-3; J: TRBJ2-6; DNA: TGTGCCAGCAGCCAGACCCTCTCTGGGGCCAACGTCCTGACTTTC; CDR3: CASSQTLSGANVLTF
D: TRBD1; size: -; V: TRBV7-2; J: TRBJ1-5; DNA: TGTGCCAGCAGCTTACGACAGGGGAATCAGCCCCAGCATTTT; CDR3: CASSLRQGNQPQHF
D: -; size: -; V: TRBV18; J: TRBJ1-3; DNA: TGTGCCAGCTCAAGAGCCACAGGCCCGGTGGACACCATATATTTT; CDR3: CASSRATGPVDTIYF
D: -; size: -; V: TRBV7-9; J: TRBJ1-1; DNA: TGTGCCAGCCCAGGGGACCGCCCATTT; CDR3: CASPGDRPF
D: TRBD2; size: -; V: TRBV6-1; J: TRBJ2-3; DNA: TGTGCCAGCAAGGCGGGGGGCACAGATACGCAGTATTTT; CDR3: CASKAGGTDTQYF
D: TRBD1; size: -; V: TRBV6-1; J: TRBJ2-4; DNA: TGTGCCAGCAGTGACCAGACAGGGCCCGTAGCCAAAAACATTCAGTACTTC; CDR3: CASSDQTGPVAKNIQYF
D: -; size: -; V: TRBV2; J: TRBJ1-6; DNA: TGTGCCAGCAGTGAATTTCCGGGTTCAAATTCACCCCTCCACTTT; CDR3: CASSEFPGSNSPLHF
D: -; size: -; V: TRBV6-1; J: TRBJ1-6; DNA: TGTGCCAGCATTGGGCCGAGAGGGTATAATTCACCCCTCCACTTT; CDR3: CASIGPRGYNSPLHF
D: TRBD1; size: -; V: TRBV6-1; J: TRBJ1-2; DNA: TGTGCCACCACAACCTTACAGGGGGGAAGCTATGGCTACACCTTC; CDR3: CATTTLQGGSYGYTF
D: -; size: -; V: TRBV11-2; J: TRBJ2-1; DNA: TGTGCCAGCAGCTCCTTTATCGGGGTTGAGCAGTTCTTC; CDR3: CASSSFIGVEQFF
D: -; size: -; V: TRBV4-1; J: TRBJ2-2; DNA: TGCGCCAGCAGCCAAGAGTGGGGGGCGGGGGAGCTGTTTTTT; CDR3: CASSQEWGAGELFF
D: TRBD1; size: -; V: TRBV4-1; J: TRBJ1-3; DNA: TGCGCCAGCAGCCCAGGGACAGAAGGGTCTGGAAACACCATATATTTT; CDR3: CASSPGTEGSGNTIYF
D: -; size: -; V: TRBV11-2; J: TRBJ2-3; DNA: TGTGCCAGCAGCTCGGGGGAGGACACAGATACGCAGTATTTT; CDR3: CASSSGEDTDTQYF
D: -; size: -; V: TRBV28; J: TRBJ1-5; DNA: TGTGCCAGCAGGCCTTCCTACGGCAGAATAAACCCGAAGTTT; CDR3: CASRPSYGRINPKF
D: -; size: -; V: TRBV7-9; J: TRBJ2-5; DNA: TGTGCCAGCAATTCCGGGTGGCCAGAGACCCAGTACTTC; CDR3: CASNSGWPETQYF
D: -; size: -; V: TRBV5-8; J: TRBJ1-1; DNA: TGTGCCAGCAGCCTAGCAACAGGGCCCGCGAACACTGAAGCTTTCTTT; CDR3: CASSLATGPANTEAFF
D: -; size: -; V: TRBV6-1; J: TRBJ1-5; DNA: TGTGCCAGCAGTGAAGCTCAGCCCCAGCATTTT; CDR3: CASSEAQPQHF
D: TRBD1; size: once; V: TRBV29-1; J: TRBJ2-4; DNA: TGCAGCGTTCGCGGGTCTGGGACAGGGGGCGAGCAAAACATTCAGTACTTC; CDR3: CSVRGSGTGGEQNIQYF
D: TRBD1; size: -; V: TRBV30; J: TRBJ1-2; DNA: TGTGCCTGGAGTGTACAGGGACAGTATGGCTACACCTTC; CDR3: CAWSVQGQYGYTF
D: -; size: -; V: TRBV5-6; J: TRBJ1-5; DNA: TGTGCCAGCAGGACTGGGGGACCACCTCGCAATCAGCCCCAGCATTTT; CDR3: CASRTGGPPRNQPQHF
D: -; size: -; V: TRBV21-1; J: TRBJ1-5; DNA: TGTGCCAGGTGCCTCGTCTTTCAGCCCCAGCATTTT; CDR3: CARCLVFQPQHF
D: -; size: few; V: TRBV19; J: TRBJ1-2; DNA: TGTGCCAGTAGTATACAGGGAAACTATGGCTACACCTTC; CDR3: CASSIQGNYGYTF
D: -; size: -; V: TRBV2; J: TRBJ1-6; DNA: TGTGCCAGCAGTGGACTTGGAGCGCCGGGTTCACCCCTCCACTTT; CDR3: CASSGLGAPGSPLHF
D: -; size: -; V: TRBV6-1; J: TRBJ1-5; DNA: TGTGCCAGCAGTGATGTGGTAAACAATCAGCCCCAGCATTTT; CDR3: CASSDVVNNQPQHF
D: -; size: -; V: TRBV27; J: TRBJ2-5; DNA: TGTGCCAGCCAGCCCCTAAACCGAGAGACCCAGTACTTC; CDR3: CASQPLNRETQYF
D: -; size: -; V: TRBV7-2; J: TRBJ1-2; DNA: TGTGCCAGCAGACCGGCCTGGCGGTCCAACTATGGCTACACCTTC; CDR3: CASRPAWRSNYGYTF
D: -; size: -; V: TRBV15; J: TRBJ1-1; DNA: TGTGCCACCGAACAGGGCCTGAACACTGAAGCTTTCTTT; CDR3: CATEQGLNTEAFF
D: TRBD1; size: -; V: TRBV4-1; J: TRBJ1-6; DNA: TGCGCCAGCACCGAGGGGCAGGGGGCCTCCGGCCTCCACTTT; CDR3: CASTEGQGASGLHF
D: TRBD1; size: once; V: TRBV6-6; J: TRBJ1-1; DNA: TGTGCCAGCAGCCGACAGGGGGATACTGAAGCTTTCTTT; CDR3: CASSRQGDTEAFF
D: -; size: -; V: TRBV28; J: TRBJ1-5; DNA: TGTGCCAGCAGCCTTAAGGGTGGACAGCCCCAGCATTTT; CDR3: CASSLKGGQPQHF